This paragraph covers one T cell receptor (beta chain) sequence. Its target is unknown. This sample is part of a study of OX40 agonist ivuxolimab in advanced cancers. Across the whole study: Averaging 60 years in age, with a range of about 23 to 85, the cohort was 80% to 90% male.

The repertoire was sequenced with immunoSEQ multiplex PCR; TCRdb's copy has only in-frame clones and lacks some. The sample lists about 150,000 clones; approximately 90% were seen once. The CDR3 has 19 residues. CDR1 is LGHNA and CDR2 is YSLEER in the germline V gene. Trimming pared 0 bases from V and 1 base from J, leaving 19 bases between. Autoimmune disease history or systemic immunosuppression led to patients being barred. Study-level findings and limits: Doses of 0.1 to 3.0 mg/kg were accompanied by clonal expansion of CD4+ and CD8+ blood T cells by week 6. The study found that CD8+ T cells averaged more expanded clones than CD4+.

The rearrangement links TRBV4-3 to TRBJ1-5; D ambiguous. The receptor's source is an adult with an advanced solid tumor such as melanoma, head and neck, liver or kidney cancer. The specimen comprised CD4+ or CD8+ T cells sorted from blood, sampled in a trial of the OX40 agonist ivuxolimab. The CDR3 DNA is TGCGCCAGCAGCCAAGATTTCGCCGGGAGCCTGGGGAGCAATCAGCCCCAGCATTTT. It specifies CASSQDFAGSLGSNQPQHF.